The present T cell receptor beta chain was sequenced within a study of blood T cell repertoires in COVID-19. Overall study context: PBMCs, B-cell-depleted T cells, or T cells were the source of the cDNA or gDNA that made up the material.

Trimming left V 2 bases short and J 3 bases short, with 13 bases between. This CDR3 is built from 15 residues. The germline V gene has CDR1 MNHEY and CDR2 SMNVEV (reference sequence). Study processing details: Researchers report that nucleated cell counts were estimated from reference gene primer amplification. Data came from immunoSEQ multiplex PCR; TCRdb stores just in-frame clones and leaves some out. For V, J and clone size, that table is used; D and trimming come from the DNA. The sample includes some 260,000 clones, 82% seen only once; the top ten take less than 4%. Sequencing was carried out using peripheral blood. The V gene is TRBV27, the J gene TRBJ1-2; D is ambiguous. The TCR comes from a woman in her late teens or twenties with acute or convalescent COVID-19. DNA of the CDR3: TGTGCCAGCAGTTTAGGGCACCCAATCTACTATGGCTACACCTTC. This gives the protein CASSLGHPIYYGYTF.